Sequencing of this T cell receptor (beta chain) was carried out in a study of identical twins. The germline V gene has CDR1 MGHRA and CDR2 YSYEKL. The trim removed 2 bases at V and 0 bases at J, leaving 15 bases unmatched. CDR3 length: 20 residues. TCRdb passed the 5' RACE reads through MiXCR, listing each CDR3 protein once. Of around 490,000 distinct CDR3 sequences in the sample, 13% to 15% were seen once. The same sample was also studied in work on yellow fever vaccine responses in identical twins.

The source is a woman between 18 and 29 years old in good health. The chain couples TRBV4-1 to TRBJ2-3; 9 bases match TRBD2. Specimen: CD4+ T cells sorted from blood. CDR3 sequence: CASSQKLAGDPPISTDTQYF. The CDR3 DNA sequence: TGCGCCAGCAGCCAAAAATTAGCGGGAGACCCCCCGATTAGCACAGATACGCAGTATTTT.